The T cell receptor (beta chain) under discussion was sequenced for a study of blood T cell repertoires in COVID-19. Whole-study context: The United States, Italy and Spain supplied acute and convalescent COVID-19 samples. PBMCs, B-cell-depleted T cells, or T cells were the source of the cDNA or gDNA that made up the material.

In the authors' methods: The authors estimated nucleated cell counts from reference gene primer amplification. The method was immunoSEQ multiplex PCR; TCRdb's version includes in-frame clones alone and lacks a portion of them. That table is the source of V, J and clone size, and D and trimming were worked out from the DNA. The sample has more than 65,000 clones; about 90% are singletons. CDR3 length equals 13 residues. Germline CDR1 is MNHEY and CDR2 is SMNVEV (reference sequence). V was pared by 5 bases and J by 12 bases, with 7 bases of the junction left unmatched. The sequencing input was peripheral blood. This chain joins TRBV27 and TRBJ2-7, with 13 bases lining up with TRBD2. The sequence derives from a human donor in a cohort sampled during active COVID-19. The CDR3, as DNA: TGTGCCAGCAGTCCTACCTGGACTAGCGGGGGGTACTTC. It yields the protein CASSPTWTSGGYF.